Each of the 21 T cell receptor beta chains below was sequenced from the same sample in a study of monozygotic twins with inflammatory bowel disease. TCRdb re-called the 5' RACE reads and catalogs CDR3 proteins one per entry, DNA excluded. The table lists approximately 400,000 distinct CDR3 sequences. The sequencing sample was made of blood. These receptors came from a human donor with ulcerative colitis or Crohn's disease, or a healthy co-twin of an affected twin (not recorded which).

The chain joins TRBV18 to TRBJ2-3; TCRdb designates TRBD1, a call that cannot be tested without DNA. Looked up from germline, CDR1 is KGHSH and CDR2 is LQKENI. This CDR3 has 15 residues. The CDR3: CASSPPLGAAATQYF.

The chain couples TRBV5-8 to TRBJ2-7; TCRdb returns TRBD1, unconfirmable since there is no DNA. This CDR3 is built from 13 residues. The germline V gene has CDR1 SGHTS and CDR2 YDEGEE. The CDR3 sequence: CASSRGPSYEQYF.

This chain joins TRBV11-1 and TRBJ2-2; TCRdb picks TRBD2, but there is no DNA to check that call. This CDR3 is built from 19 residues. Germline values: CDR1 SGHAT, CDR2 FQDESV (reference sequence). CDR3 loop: CASSKKSGSSGANTGELFF.

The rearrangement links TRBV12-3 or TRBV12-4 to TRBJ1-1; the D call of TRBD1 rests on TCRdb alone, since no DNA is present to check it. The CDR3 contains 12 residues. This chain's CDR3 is CATGGAGTEAFF.

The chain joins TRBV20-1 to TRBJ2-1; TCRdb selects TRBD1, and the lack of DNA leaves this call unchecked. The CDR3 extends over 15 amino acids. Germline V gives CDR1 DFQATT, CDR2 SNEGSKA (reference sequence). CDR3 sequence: CSAPQWGSSYNEQFF.

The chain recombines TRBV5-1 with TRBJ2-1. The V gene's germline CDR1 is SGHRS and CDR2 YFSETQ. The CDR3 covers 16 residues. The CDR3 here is CASSFNADGSYNEQFF.

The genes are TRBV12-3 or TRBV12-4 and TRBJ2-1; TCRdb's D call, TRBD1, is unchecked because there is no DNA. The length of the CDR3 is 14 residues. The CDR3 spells CASSLLGAYNEQFF.

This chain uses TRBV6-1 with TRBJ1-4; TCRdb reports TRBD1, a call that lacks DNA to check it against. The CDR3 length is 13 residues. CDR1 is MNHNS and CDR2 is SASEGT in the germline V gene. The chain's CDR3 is CASSGQGQEKLFF.

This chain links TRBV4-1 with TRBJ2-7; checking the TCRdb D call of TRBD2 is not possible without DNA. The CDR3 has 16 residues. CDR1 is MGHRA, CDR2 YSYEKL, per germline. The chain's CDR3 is CASSQEGRGGIHEQYF.

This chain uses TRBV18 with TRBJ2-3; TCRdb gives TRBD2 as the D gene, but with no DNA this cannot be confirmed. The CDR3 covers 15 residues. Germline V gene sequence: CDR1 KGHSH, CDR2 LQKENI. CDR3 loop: CASSPGRAITDTQYF.

The CDR3 spells CSAQRGVTEAFF. This sequence joins TRBV20-1 and TRBJ1-1; the D gene TCRdb calls, TRBD1, cannot be checked with no DNA. Germline V gives CDR1 DFQATT, CDR2 SNEGSKA (reference sequence). The CDR3 spans 12 residues.

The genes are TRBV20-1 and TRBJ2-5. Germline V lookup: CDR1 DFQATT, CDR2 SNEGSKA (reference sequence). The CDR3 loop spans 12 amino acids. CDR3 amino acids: CSARAASETQYF.

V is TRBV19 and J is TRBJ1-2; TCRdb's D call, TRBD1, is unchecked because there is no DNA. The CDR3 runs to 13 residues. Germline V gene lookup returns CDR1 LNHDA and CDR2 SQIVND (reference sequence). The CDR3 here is CASSMSGNYGYTF.

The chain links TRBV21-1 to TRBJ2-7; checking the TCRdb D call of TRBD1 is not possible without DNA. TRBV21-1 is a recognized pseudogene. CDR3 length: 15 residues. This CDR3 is CASTSGRTGSYEQYF.

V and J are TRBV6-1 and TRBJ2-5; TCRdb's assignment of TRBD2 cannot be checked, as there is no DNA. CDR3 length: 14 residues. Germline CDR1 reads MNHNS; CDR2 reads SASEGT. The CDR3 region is CASSRTSGQRAQYF.

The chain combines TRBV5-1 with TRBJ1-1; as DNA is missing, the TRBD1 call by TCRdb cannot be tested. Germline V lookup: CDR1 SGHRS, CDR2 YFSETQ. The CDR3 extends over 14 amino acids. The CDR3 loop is CASSTGQLNTEAFF.

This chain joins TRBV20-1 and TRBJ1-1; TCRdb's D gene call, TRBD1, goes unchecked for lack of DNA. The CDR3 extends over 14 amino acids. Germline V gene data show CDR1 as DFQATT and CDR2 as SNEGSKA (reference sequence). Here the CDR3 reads CSARGQGGNTEAFF.

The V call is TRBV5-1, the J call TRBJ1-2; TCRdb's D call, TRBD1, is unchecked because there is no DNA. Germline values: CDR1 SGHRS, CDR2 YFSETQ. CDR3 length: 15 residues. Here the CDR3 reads CASSLVDSSNYGYTF.

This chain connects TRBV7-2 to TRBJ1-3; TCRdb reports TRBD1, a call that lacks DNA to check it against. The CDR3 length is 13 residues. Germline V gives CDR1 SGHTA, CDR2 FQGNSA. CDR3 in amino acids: CASSPGAQDTIYF.

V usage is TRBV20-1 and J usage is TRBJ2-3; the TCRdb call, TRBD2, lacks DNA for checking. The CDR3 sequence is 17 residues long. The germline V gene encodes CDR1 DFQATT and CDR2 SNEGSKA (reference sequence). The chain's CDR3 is CSAFGAVTSGGTDTQYF.

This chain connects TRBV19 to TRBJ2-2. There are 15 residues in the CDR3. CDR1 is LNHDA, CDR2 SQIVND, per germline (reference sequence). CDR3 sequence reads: CASSRGRGFPGELFF. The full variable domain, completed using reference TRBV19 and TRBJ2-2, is DGGITQSPKYLFRKEGQNVTLSCEQNLNHDAMYWYRQDPGQGLRLIYYSQIVNDFQKGDIAEGYSVSREKKESFPLTVTSAQKNPTAFYLCASSRGRGFPGELFFGEGSRLTVL.